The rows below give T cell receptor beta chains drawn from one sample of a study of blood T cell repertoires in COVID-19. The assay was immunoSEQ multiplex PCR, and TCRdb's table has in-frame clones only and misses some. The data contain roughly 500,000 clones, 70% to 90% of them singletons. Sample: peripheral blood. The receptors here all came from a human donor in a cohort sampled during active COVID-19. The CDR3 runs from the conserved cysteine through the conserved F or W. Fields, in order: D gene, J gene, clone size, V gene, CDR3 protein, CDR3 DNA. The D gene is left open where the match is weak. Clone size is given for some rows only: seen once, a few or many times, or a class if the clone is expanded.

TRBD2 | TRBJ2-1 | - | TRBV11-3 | CASSSGLAGGQFF | TGTGCCAGCAGCTCCGGACTAGCGGGAGGGCAGTTCTTC
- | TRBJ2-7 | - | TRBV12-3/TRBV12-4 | CASSLTGYEQYF | TGTGCCAGCAGTTTAACAGGGTACGAGCAGTACTTC
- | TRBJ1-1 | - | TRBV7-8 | CASSLTGGGLGLNTEAFF | TGTGCCAGCAGCCTCACTGGGGGGGGGCTGGGTCTAAACACTGAAGCTTTCTTT
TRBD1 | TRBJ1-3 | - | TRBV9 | CASSVDGQAPGNTIYF | TGTGCCAGCAGCGTAGATGGACAGGCTCCTGGAAACACCATATATTTT
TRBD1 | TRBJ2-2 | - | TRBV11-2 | CASSFLAGGNTGELFF | TGTGCCAGCAGCTTTCTGGCAGGGGGCAACACCGGGGAGCTGTTTTTT
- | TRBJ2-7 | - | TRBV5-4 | CASSLDKYEQYF | TGTGCCAGCAGCTTGGACAAATACGAGCAGTACTTC
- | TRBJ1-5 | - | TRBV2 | CASSPELGQTNQPQHF | TGTGCCAGCAGTCCAGAGTTGGGACAAACCAATCAGCCCCAGCATTTT
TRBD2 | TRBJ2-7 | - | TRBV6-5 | CASCIRSGSREQYF | TGTGCCAGCTGTATACGTAGCGGGTCCCGCGAGCAGTACTTC
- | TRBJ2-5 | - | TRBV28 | CASAIGALETQYF | TGTGCCAGCGCCATTGGGGCGTTGGAGACCCAGTACTTC
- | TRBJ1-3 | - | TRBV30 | CAWASTRLVGNTIYF | TGTGCCTGGGCTTCGACAAGGCTGGTGGGAAACACCATATATTTT
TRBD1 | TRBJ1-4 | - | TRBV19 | CASKPGQHNEKLFF | TGTGCCAGTAAACCGGGACAGCATAATGAAAAACTGTTTTTT
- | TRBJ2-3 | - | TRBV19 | CASSPARTSTDTQYF | TGTGCCAGTAGTCCGGCGAGGACTAGCACAGATACGCAGTATTTT
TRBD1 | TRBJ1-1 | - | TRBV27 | CASSLFTGGVYTEAFF | TGTGCCAGCAGTTTATTTACAGGGGGCGTCTACACTGAAGCTTTCTTT
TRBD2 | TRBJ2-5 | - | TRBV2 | CASMLRGRGETQYF | TGTGCCAGCATGCTGCGCGGGAGGGGAGAGACCCAGTACTTC
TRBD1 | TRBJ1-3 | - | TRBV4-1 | CASSQVEGQGYGNTIYF | TGCGCCAGCAGCCAAGTAGAGGGACAGGGTTACGGAAACACCATATATTTT
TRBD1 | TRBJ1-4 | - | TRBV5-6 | CASSLARTGEVGKLFF | TGTGCCAGCAGCTTGGCCCGGACAGGGGAGGTTGGAAAACTGTTTTTT
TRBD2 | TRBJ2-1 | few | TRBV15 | CATSRVRNGRSPRDEQFF | TGTGCCACCAGCAGGGTCCGCAACGGGAGGTCCCCTAGGGATGAGCAGTTCTTC
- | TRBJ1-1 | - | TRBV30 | CAWSPPPDSIEAFF | TGTGCCTGGAGTCCACCCCCGGACAGTATCGAAGCTTTCTTT
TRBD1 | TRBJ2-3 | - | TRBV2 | CASSYDRGTDTQYF | TGTGCCAGCAGTTACGACAGGGGGACAGATACGCAGTATTTT
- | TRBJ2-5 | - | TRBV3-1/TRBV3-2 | CASSQDPLEIRLAQYF | TGTGCCAGCAGCCAAGATCCCCTAGAGATACGGTTGGCCCAGTACTTC
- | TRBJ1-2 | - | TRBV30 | CAWTTTDNYGYTF | TGTGCCTGGACCACCACAGATAACTATGGCTACACCTTC
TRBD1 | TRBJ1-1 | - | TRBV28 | CASGLQGALRKAFF | TGTGCCAGCGGACTACAGGGGGCGCTTCGTAAAGCTTTCTTT
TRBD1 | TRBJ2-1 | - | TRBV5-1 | CASSRGQGLDEQFF | TGCGCCAGCAGCCGAGGACAGGGTCTGGATGAGCAGTTCTTC
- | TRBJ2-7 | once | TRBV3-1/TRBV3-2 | CASSMTDNNYEQYF | TGTGCCAGCAGCATGACAGACAACAACTACGAGCAGTACTTC
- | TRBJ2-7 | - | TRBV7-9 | CASSLILGEQYF | TGTGCCAGCAGTTTGATCCTCGGGGAGCAGTACTTC